The following is a T cell receptor beta chain sequence with its context. The record originates from a study of blood T cells in healthy people across ages. Together with a sample-barcoded 5' primer, a J-beta primer mix was included in a second PCR lasting about 7 to 11 cycles. A single record per CDR3 protein comes from TCRdb applying MiXCR to the 5' RACE reads. The sample lists roughly 2 million distinct CDR3 sequences, roughly 50% occurring once. The length of the CDR3 is 13 residues. Germline lookup yields CDR1 SGHTA and CDR2 FQGTGA. V lost 5 bases and J lost 5, with 12 bases in between. This receptor was taken from a woman aged 40-49 years in good health. Sequenced sample: blood. The J gene is TRBJ2-5, the V gene TRBV7-3; the D gene is possibly TRBD2 (6 bases). CDR3 in amino acids: CASSPTSPETQYF. Here the CDR3 DNA reads TGTGCCAGCAGCCCTACTAGCCCGGAGACCCAGTACTTC.